A selection of T cell receptor beta chains follows, all from one sample in a study of cytomegalovirus exposure and HLA in healthy donors. Only in-frame clones appear in the TCRdb table, and some are missing; sequencing was by immunoSEQ multiplex PCR. This sample has roughly 260,000 clones; 85% to 90% occur once, and the top ten carry 0.37%. The sample was PBMCs. The source is a woman between 18 and 30 years old in good health and CMV-seronegative. CDR3s leave out the opening cysteine and the closing phenylalanine or tryptophan. The D gene is left open where the match is weak.

d_gene	v_gene	j_gene	CDR3aa
TRBD1	TRBV11-2	TRBJ2-1	ASSFPKGATWDEQF
-	TRBV4-3	TRBJ2-3	ASSQAPQRDTQY
TRBD1	TRBV7-6	TRBJ2-2	ASSWGQGPGELF
TRBD2	TRBV13	TRBJ2-1	ASSPGPSGGYNEQF
-	TRBV10-2	TRBJ1-1	ASSETGSIEAF
TRBD2	TRBV4-1	TRBJ2-7	ASSHGLGGWGEQY
TRBD1	TRBV19	TRBJ1-2	ASTLSGGFDYGYT
-	TRBV5-6	TRBJ1-5	ASSLGGVPQPQH
-	TRBV7-9	TRBJ2-1	ASSSLEGGQF
TRBD1	TRBV5-6	TRBJ1-1	ASSRYRGPNPNTEAF
-	TRBV10-3	TRBJ1-5	AISASGGNQPQH
-	TRBV7-9	TRBJ1-1	ASSLAPDDSNTEAF
-	TRBV4-3	TRBJ2-7	ASSQVLSAAEEQY
-	TRBV5-6	TRBJ2-3	ASSLAPYRGTDTQY
TRBD1	TRBV6-1	TRBJ1-5	ASSEPGQGSGSNQPQH
TRBD2	TRBV27	TRBJ2-7	ASSYTSGGLYEQY
-	TRBV15	TRBJ1-5	ATSRALQPQH
TRBD1	TRBV5-8	TRBJ2-5	ASSLAGQGPGETQY
-	TRBV6-4	TRBJ2-3	ASSEGGPSTDTQY
TRBD1	TRBV30	TRBJ1-5	AWRSTGTNNQPQH
-	TRBV19	TRBJ1-5	ASIPGAHSGNQPQH
TRBD2	TRBV6-5	TRBJ2-7	ASSIRGGSSYEQY
-	TRBV29-1	TRBJ1-1	SVRLVFGMNTEAF
-	TRBV21-1	TRBJ1-6	ASNPPQGIINSPLH
-	TRBV7-9	TRBJ2-5	ASSQHQVAGLQETQY
TRBD1	TRBV19	TRBJ1-2	ASTQGQGDYGYT
-	TRBV11-2	TRBJ2-1	ASTPGNSYNEQF
-	TRBV6-6	TRBJ2-7	ASSYGQGSYEQY
-	TRBV30	TRBJ2-7	AWNGEQYPYEQY
-	TRBV2	TRBJ1-1	ASTELNTEAF
TRBD2	TRBV6-5	TRBJ2-7	ASSATSGYEQY
-	TRBV5-4	TRBJ1-3	ASSPSGASGNTIY
TRBD1	TRBV13	TRBJ1-1	ASSIDGTGSENTEAF
-	TRBV5-1	TRBJ2-5	ASAPSVAIQETQY
-	TRBV28	TRBJ1-3	ASSLGSGNTIY
-	TRBV28	TRBJ2-7	ASRTGVAYEQY
TRBD1	TRBV6-6	TRBJ1-6	ASRGQADSPLH
-	TRBV6-6	TRBJ1-6	ASRDGENYNSPLH
TRBD2	TRBV2	TRBJ2-1	ASTAGGPPDEQF
TRBD2	TRBV6-6	TRBJ2-1	ASSYSTSGYNEQF
TRBD1	TRBV2	TRBJ1-1	ASSLTGTVRNTEAF
-	TRBV4-1	TRBJ2-6	ASSQEPAGVGANVLT
-	TRBV28	TRBJ1-1	ASTPPVGAEAF
TRBD2	TRBV11-3	TRBJ2-3	ASSVGGALDTQY
TRBD1	TRBV5-1	TRBJ2-7	ASSPGQFSSTYEQY
TRBD1	TRBV6-5	TRBJ1-1	ASRPRQGLATEAF
TRBD1	TRBV19	TRBJ1-5	ASRLGQDSYQPQH
-	TRBV2	TRBJ1-2	ASSEKSGAGYGYT
TRBD1	TRBV5-6	TRBJ2-7	ASSDRGEGYYEQY
TRBD1	TRBV7-2	TRBJ1-2	ASSSWTGTLYGYT
-	TRBV7-7	TRBJ2-2	ASSLTRVGTGELF
TRBD1	TRBV6-1	TRBJ1-2	ASRMTGGSHGYT
TRBD1	TRBV6-5	TRBJ1-1	ASSSQGVDF
-	TRBV19	TRBJ1-1	ASSIEGGTEAF
TRBD1	TRBV19	TRBJ2-5	ASSVTTGGEETQY